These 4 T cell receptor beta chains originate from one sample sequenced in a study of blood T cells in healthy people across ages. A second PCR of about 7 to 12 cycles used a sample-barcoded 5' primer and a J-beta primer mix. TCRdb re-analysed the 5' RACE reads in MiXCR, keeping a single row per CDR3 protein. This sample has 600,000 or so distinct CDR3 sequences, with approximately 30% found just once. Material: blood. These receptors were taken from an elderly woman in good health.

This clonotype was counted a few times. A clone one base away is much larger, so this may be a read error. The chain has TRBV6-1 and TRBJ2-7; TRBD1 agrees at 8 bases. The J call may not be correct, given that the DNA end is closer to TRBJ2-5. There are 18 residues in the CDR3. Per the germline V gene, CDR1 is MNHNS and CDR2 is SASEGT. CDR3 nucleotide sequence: TGTGCCAGCAGTGAAGGATCAGGGGGCAAAGGCGCTCGAGGGACCCAGTACTTC. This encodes CASSEGSGGKGARGTQYF.

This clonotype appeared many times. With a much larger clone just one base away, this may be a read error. The CDR3: CASSVLADSYNEQYF. The CDR3 nucleotides are TGTGCCAGCAGTGTACTGGCTGACTCCTACAATGAGCAGTACTTC. This sequence joins TRBV6-1 and TRBJ2-1; D is ambiguous. The last part of the DNA fits TRBJ2-7 better; the J call may be wrong. The CDR3 extends over 15 amino acids. From germline, CDR1 is MNHNS and CDR2 SASEGT.

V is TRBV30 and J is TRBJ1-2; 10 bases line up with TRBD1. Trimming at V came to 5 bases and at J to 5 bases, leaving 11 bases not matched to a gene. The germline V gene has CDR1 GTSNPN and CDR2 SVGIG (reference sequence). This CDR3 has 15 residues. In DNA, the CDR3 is TGTGCCTGGGGAGATGCCGGGACAGGGGAGTATGGCTACACCTTC. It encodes CAWGDAGTGEYGYTF.

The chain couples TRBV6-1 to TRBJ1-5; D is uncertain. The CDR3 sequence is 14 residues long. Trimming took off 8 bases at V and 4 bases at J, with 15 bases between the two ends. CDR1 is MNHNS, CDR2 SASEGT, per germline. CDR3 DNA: TGTGCCAGCTCAGCCCGGGGTTCGAATCAGCCCCAGCATTTT. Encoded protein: CASSARGSNQPQHF.